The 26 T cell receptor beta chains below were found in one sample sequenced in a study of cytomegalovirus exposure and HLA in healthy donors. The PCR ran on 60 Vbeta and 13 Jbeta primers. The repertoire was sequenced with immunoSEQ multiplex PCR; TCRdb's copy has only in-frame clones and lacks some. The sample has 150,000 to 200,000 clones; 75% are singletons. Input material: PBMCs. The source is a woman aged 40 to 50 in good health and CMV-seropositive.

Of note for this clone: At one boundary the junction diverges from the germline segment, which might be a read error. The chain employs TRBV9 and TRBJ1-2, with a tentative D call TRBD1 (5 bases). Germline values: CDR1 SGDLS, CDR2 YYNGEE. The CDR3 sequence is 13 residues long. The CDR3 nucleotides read TGTGCCAACAGCGGGGGACTATTGGATGGCTACACCTTC. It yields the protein CANSGGLLDGYTF. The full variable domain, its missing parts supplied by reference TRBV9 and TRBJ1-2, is DSGVTQTPKHLITATGQRVTLRCSPRSGDLSVYWYQQSLDQGLQFLIQYYNGEERAKGNILERFSAQQFPDLHSELNLSSLELGDSALYFCANSGGLLDGYTFGSGTRLTVV.

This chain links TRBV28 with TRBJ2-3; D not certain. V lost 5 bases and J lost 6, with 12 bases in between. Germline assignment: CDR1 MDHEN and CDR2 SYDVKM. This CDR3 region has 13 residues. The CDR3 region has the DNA TGTGCCAGCAGTCTAAAAGTCCCGGATACGCAGTATTTT. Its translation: CASSLKVPDTQYF.

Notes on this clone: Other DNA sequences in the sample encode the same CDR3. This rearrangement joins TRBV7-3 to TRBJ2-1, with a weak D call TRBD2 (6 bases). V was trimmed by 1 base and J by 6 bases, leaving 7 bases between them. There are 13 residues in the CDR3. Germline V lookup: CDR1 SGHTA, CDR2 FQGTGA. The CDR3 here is CASSLRRGNEQFF. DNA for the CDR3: TGTGCCAGCAGCTTAAGGCGGGGCAATGAGCAGTTCTTC.

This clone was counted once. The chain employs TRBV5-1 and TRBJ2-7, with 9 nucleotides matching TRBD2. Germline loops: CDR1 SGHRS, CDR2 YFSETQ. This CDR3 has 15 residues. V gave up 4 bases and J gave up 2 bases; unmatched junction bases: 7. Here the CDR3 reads CASSLSGRTPYEQYF. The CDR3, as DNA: TGCGCCAGCAGCCTTAGCGGGAGAACCCCCTACGAGCAGTACTTC.

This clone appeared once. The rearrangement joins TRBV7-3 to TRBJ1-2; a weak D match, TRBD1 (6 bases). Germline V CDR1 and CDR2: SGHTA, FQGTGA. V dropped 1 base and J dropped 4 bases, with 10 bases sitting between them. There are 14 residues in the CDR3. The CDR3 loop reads CASSLRAGAYGYTF. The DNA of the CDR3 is TGTGCCAGCAGCTTAAGGGCAGGGGCCTATGGCTACACCTTC.

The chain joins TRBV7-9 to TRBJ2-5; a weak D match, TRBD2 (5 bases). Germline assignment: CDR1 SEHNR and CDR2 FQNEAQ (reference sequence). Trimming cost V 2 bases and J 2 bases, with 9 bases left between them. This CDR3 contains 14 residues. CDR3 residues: CASSLSGIQETQYF. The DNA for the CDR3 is TGTGCCAGCAGCTTATCCGGGATTCAAGAGACCCAGTACTTC.

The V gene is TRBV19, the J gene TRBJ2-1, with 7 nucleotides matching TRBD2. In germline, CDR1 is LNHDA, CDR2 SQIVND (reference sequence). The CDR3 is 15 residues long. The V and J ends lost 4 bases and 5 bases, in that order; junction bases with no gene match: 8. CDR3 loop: CASSRSGILNNEQFF. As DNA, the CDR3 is TGTGCCAGTAGTAGGAGCGGGATCCTTAACAATGAGCAGTTCTTC.

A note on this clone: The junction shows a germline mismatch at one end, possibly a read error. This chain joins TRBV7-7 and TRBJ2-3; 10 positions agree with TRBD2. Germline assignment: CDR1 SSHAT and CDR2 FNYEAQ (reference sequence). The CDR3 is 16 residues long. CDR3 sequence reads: CASSLGLAERTDTQYF. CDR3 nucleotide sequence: TGTGCTAGCAGCTTAGGACTAGCGGAACGCACAGATACGCAGTATTTT.

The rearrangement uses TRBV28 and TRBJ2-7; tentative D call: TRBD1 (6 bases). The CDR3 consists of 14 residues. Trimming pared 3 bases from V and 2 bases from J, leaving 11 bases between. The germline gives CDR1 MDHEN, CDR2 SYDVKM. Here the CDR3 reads CASSFRGKPYEQYF. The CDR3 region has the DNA TGTGCCAGCAGTTTCAGGGGCAAGCCCTACGAGCAGTACTTC. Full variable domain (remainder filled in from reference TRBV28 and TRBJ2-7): DVKVTQSSRYLVKRTGEKVFLECVQDMDHENMFWYRQDPGLGLRLIYFSYDVKMKEKGDIPEGYSVSREKKERFSLILESASTNQTSMYLCASSFRGKPYEQYFGPGTRLTVT.

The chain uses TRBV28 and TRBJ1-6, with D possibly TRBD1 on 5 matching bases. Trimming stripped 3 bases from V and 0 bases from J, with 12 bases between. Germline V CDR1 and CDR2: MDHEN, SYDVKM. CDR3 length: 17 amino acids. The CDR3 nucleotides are TGTGCCAGCAGTTTCCCAGGGACTTTCTCCTATAATTCACCCCTCCACTTT. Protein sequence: CASSFPGTFSYNSPLHF.

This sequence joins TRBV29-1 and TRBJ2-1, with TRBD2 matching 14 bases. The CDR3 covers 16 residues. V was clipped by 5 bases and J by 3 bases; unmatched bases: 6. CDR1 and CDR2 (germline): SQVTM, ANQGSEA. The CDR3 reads CSVPGLAGVIYNEQFF. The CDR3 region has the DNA TGCAGCGTTCCGGGACTAGCGGGAGTCATCTACAATGAGCAGTTCTTC.

The CDR3 is CASSTQGNGETQYF. The CDR3 DNA reads as TGCGCCAGCAGCACACAGGGTAATGGAGAGACCCAGTACTTC. The chain recombines TRBV5-1 with TRBJ2-5; possible D gene TRBD1, 6 bases. Per germline, CDR1 SGHRS and CDR2 YFSETQ. The CDR3 sequence is 14 residues long. Trimming stripped 4 bases from V and 4 bases from J, with 14 bases between.

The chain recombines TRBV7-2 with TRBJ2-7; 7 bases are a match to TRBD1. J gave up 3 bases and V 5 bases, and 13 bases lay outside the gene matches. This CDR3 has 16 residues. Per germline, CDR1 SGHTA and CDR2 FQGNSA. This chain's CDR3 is CASSPVWGQGDYEQYF. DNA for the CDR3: TGTGCCAGCAGCCCGGTATGGGGGCAGGGGGACTACGAGCAGTACTTC.

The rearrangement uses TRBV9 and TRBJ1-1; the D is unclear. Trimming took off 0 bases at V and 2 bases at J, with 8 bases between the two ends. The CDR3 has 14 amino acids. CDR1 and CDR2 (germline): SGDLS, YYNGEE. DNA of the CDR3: TGTGCCAGCAGCGTAGTCGGAGTCAACACTGAAGCTTTCTTT. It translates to CASSVVGVNTEAFF.

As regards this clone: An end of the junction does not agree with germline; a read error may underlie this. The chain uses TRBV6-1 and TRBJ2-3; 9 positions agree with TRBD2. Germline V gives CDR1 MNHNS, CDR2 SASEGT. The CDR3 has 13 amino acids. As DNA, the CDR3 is TGTGCCGGCAGGACTAGCGGCACAGATACGCAGTATTTT. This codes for CAGRTSGTDTQYF.

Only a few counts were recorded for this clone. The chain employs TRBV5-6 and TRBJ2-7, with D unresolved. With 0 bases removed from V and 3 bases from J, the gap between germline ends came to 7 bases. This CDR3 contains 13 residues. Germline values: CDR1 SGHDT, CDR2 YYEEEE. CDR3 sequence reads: CASSLGLHYEQYF. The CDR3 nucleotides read TGTGCCAGCAGCTTGGGACTTCACTACGAGCAGTACTTC.

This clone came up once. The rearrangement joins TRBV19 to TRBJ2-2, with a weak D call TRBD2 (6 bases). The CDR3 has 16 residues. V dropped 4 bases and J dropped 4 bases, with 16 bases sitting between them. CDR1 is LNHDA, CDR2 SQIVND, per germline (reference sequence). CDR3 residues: CASSKQWGRSTGELFF. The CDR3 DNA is TGTGCCAGTAGTAAGCAGTGGGGGAGGAGCACCGGGGAGCTGTTTTTT.

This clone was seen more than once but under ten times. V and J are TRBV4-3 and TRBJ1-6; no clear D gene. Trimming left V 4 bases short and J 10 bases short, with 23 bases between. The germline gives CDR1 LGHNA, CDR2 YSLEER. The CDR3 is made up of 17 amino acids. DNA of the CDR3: TGCGCCAGCAGCCCCGCTCTCGGGCCTCTCCGGAGGTCACCCCTCCACTTT. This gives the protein CASSPALGPLRRSPLHF.

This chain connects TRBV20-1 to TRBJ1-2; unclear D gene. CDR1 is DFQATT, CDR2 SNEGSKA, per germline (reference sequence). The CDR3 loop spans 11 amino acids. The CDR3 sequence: CTPGVGSGYTF. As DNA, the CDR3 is TGCACCCCCGGGGTAGGGAGTGGCTACACCTTC.

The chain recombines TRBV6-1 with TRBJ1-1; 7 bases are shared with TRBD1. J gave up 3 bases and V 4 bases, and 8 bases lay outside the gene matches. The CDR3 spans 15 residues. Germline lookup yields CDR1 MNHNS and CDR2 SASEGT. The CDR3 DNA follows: TGTGCCAGCAGTGTGGCCGGGACAGTAGACACTGAAGCTTTCTTT. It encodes CASSVAGTVDTEAFF.

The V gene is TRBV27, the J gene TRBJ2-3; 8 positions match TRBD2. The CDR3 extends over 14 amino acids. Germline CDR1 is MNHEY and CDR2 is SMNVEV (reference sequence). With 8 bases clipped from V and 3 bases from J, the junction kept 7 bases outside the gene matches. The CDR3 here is CASCQREHTDTQYF. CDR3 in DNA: TGTGCCAGCTGTCAGCGGGAGCATACAGATACGCAGTATTTT.

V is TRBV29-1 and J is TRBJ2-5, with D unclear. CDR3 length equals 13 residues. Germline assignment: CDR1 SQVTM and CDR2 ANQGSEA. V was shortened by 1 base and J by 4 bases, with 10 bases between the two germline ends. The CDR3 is CSVEVGFSETQYF. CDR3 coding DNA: TGCAGCGTTGAAGTCGGGTTTTCAGAGACCCAGTACTTC.

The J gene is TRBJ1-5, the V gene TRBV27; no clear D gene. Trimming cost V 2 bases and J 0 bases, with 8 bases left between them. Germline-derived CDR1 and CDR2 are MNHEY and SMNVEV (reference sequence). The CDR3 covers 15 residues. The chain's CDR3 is CASSLQRHSNQPQHF. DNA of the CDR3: TGTGCCAGCAGTTTACAGCGCCATAGCAATCAGCCCCAGCATTTT.

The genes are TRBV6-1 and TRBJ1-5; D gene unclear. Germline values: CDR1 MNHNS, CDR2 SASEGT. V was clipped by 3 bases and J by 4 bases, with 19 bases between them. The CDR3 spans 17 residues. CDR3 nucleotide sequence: TGTGCCAGCAGTGATCCCGGTGGGAGTGGGAGTAATCAGCCCCAGCATTTT. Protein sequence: CASSDPGGSGSNQPQHF.

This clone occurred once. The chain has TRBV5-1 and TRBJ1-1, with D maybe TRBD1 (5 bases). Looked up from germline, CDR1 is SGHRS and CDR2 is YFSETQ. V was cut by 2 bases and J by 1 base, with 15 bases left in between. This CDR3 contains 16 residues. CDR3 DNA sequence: TGCGCCAGCAGCTTTCAGGGTGGTTTAAAGAACACTGAAGCTTTCTTT. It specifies CASSFQGGLKNTEAFF.

The CDR3 loop is CASSQDPQGSEQYF. DNA for the CDR3: TGCGCCAGCAGCCAAGATCCCCAGGGGAGCGAGCAGTACTTC. V is TRBV4-3 and J is TRBJ2-7; a possible D gene is TRBD1 (6 bases). Trimming left V 0 bases short and J 6 bases short, with 12 bases between. The germline V gene encodes CDR1 LGHNA and CDR2 YSLEER. The CDR3 runs 14 residues.